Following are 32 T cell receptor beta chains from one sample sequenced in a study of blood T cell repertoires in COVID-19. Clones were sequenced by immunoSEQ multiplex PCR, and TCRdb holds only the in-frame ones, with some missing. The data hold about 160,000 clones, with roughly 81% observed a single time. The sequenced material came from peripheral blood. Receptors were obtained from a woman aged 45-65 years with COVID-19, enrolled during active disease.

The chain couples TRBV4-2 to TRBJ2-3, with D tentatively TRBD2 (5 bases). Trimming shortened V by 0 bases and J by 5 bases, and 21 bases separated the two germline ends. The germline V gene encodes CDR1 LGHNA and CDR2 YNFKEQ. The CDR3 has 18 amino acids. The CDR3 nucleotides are TGTGCCAGCAGCCAAGATTCGACGGACTCCCTAACCGGAGATACGCAGTATTTT. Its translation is CASSQDSTDSLTGDTQYF.

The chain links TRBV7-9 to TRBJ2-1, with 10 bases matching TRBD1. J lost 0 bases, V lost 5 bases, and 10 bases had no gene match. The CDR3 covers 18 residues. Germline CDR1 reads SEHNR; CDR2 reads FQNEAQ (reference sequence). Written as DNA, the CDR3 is TGTGCCAGCAGCACCGGGACAGGGGCCATAAGCTCCTACAATGAGCAGTTCTTC. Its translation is CASSTGTGAISSYNEQFF.

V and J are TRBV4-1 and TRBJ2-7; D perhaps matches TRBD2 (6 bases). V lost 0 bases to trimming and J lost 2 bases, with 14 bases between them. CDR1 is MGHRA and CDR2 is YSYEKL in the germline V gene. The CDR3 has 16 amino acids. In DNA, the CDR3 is TGCGCCAGCAGCCAAGAGCGGGATGTTAGAACCTACGAGCAGTACTTC. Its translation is CASSQERDVRTYEQYF.

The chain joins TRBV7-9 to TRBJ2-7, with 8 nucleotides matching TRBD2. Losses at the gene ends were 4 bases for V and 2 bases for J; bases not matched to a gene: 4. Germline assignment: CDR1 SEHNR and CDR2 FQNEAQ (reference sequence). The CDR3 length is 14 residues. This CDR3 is CASSSGLGPYEQYF. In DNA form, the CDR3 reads TGTGCCAGCAGCTCGGGACTAGGGCCCTACGAGCAGTACTTC.

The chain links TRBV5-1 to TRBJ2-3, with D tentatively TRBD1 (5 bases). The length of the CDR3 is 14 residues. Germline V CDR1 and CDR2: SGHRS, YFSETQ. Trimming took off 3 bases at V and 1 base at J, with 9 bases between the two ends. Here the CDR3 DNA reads TGCGCCAGCAGCTACTCGACAGGCACAGATACGCAGTATTTT. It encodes CASSYSTGTDTQYF.

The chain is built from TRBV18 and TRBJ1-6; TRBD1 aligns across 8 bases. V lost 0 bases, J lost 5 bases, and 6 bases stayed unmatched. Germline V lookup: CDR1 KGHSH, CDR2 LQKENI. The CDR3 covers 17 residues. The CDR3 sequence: CASSPPSRDRNNSPLHF. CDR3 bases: TGTGCCAGCTCACCACCCTCCCGGGACAGGAATAATTCACCCCTCCACTTT.

Written as DNA, the CDR3 is TGTGCCAGCAGCCTTACCTTAGCGGGGAATTTGTTCTTC. Translating it yields CASSLTLAGNLFF. The V and J genes are TRBV7-2 and TRBJ2-1; TRBD2 aligns across 8 bases. CDR3 length: 13 residues. Germline CDR1 SGHTA, CDR2 FQGNSA. With 5 bases clipped from V and 15 bases from J, the junction kept 12 bases outside the gene matches.

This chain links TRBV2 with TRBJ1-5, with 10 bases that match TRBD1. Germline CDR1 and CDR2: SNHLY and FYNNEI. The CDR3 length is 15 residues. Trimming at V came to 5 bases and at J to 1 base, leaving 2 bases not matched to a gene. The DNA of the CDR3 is TGTGCCAGCAGTCAGGACAGGGGGAGCAATCAGCCCCAGCATTTT. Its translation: CASSQDRGSNQPQHF.

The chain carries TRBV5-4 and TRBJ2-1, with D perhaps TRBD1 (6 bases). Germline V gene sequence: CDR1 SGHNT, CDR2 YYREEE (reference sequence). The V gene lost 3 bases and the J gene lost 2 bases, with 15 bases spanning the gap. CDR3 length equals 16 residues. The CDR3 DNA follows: TGTGCCAGCAGCTCTCGCCCCGGGACACCCTACAATGAGCAGTTCTTC. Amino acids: CASSSRPGTPYNEQFF.

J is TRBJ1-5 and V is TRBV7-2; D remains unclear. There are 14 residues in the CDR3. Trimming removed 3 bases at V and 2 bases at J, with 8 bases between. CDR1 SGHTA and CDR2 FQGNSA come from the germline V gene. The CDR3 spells CASSLRVGNQPQHF. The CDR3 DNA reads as TGTGCCAGCAGCTTGAGGGTCGGCAATCAGCCCCAGCATTTT.

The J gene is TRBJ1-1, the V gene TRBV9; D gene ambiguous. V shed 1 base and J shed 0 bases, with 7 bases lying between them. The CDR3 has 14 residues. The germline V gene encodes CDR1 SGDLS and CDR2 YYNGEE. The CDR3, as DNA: TGTGCCAGCAGCGTACTTCAGATGAACACTGAAGCTTTCTTT. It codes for CASSVLQMNTEAFF.

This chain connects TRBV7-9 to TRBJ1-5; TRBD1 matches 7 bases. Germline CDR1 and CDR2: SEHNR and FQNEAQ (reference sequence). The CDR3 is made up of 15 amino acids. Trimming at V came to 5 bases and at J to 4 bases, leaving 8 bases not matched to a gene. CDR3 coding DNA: TGTGCCAGCAGCCTAGGGACAGCCTCAAATCAGCCCCAGCATTTT. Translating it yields CASSLGTASNQPQHF.

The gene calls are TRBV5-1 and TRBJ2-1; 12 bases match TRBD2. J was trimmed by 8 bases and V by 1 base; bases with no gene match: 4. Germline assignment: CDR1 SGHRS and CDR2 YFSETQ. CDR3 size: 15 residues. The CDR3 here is CASSLRSSGGDEQFF. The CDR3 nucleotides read TGCGCCAGCAGCTTGCGGTCTAGCGGGGGGGATGAGCAGTTCTTC.

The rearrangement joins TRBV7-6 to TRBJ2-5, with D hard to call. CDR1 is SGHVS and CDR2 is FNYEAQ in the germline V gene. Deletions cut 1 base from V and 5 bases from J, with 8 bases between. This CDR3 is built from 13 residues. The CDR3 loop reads CASSLVTGETQYF. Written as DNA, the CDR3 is TGTGCCAGCAGCTTAGTGACTGGGGAGACCCAGTACTTC.

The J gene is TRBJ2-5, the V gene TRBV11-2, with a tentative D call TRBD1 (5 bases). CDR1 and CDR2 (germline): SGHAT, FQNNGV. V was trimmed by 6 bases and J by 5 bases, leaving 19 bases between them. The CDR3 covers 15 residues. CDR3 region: CASRAAGQPRETQYF. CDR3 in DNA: TGTGCCAGCAGAGCTGCTGGACAACCGAGGGAGACCCAGTACTTC.

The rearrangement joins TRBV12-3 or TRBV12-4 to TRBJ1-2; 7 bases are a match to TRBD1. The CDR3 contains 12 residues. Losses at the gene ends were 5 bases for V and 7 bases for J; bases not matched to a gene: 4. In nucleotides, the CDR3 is TGTGCCAGCAGTCTGACAGGGACTGGCTACACCTTC. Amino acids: CASSLTGTGYTF.

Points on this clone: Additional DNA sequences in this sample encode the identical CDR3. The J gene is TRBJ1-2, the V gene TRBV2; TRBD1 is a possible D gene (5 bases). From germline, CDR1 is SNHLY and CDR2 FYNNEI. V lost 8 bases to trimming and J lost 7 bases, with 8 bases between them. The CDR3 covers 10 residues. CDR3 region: CASGQGGYTF. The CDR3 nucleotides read TGTGCCAGCGGGCAGGGTGGCTACACCTTC.

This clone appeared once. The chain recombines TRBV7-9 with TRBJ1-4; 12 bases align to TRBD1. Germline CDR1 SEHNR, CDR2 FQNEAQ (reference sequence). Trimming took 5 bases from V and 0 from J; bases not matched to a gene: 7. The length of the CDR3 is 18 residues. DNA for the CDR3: TGTGCCAGCAGCCCCGGGACAGGGGGCGTTCCAACTAATGAAAAACTGTTTTTT. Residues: CASSPGTGGVPTNEKLFF.

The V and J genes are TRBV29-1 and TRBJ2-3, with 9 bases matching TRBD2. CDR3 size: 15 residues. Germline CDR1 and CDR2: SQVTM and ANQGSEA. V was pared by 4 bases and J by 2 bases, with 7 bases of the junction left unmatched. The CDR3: CSVVVLAGITDTQYF. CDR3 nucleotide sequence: TGCAGCGTTGTGGTCCTAGCGGGGATCACAGATACGCAGTATTTT.

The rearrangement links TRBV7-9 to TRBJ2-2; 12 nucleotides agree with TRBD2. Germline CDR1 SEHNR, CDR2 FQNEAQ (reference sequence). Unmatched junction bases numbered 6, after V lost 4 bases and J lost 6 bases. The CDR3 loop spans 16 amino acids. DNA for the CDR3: TGTGCCAGCAGCTCGCCTAGCGGGGGGGCCGCCGGGGAGCTGTTTTTT. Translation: CASSSPSGGAAGELFF.

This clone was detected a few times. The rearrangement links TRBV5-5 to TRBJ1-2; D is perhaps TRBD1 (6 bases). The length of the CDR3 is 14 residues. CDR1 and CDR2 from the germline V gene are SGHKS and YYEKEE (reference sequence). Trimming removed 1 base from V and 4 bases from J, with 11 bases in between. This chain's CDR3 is CASSLQGLVYGYTF. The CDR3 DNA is TGTGCCAGCAGCTTGCAGGGGCTGGTCTATGGCTACACCTTC. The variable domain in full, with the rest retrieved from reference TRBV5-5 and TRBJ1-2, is DAGVTQSPTHLIKTRGQQVTLRCSPISGHKSVSWYQQVLGQGPQFIFQYYEKEERGRGNFPDRFSARQFPNYSSELNVNALLLGDSALYLCASSLQGLVYGYTFGSGTRLTVV.

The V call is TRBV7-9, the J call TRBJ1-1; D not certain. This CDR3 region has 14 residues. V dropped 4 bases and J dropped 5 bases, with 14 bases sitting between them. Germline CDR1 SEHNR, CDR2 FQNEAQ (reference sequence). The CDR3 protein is CASSSLAGETEAFF. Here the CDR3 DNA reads TGTGCCAGCAGCTCTTTAGCTGGGGAGACTGAAGCTTTCTTT.

The CDR3 is CASSARDRYYGYTF. For the CDR3, the DNA is TGTGCCAGCAGCGCCCGGGACAGGTACTATGGCTACACCTTC. The J gene is TRBJ1-2, the V gene TRBV5-6; 8 bases align to TRBD1. V was pared by 4 bases and J by 3 bases, with 5 bases of the junction left unmatched. Germline V gene lookup returns CDR1 SGHDT and CDR2 YYEEEE. This CDR3 is 14 amino acids long.

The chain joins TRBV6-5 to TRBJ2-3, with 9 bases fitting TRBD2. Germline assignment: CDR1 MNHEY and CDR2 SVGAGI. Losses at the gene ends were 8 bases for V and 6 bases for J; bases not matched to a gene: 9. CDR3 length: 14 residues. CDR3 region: CASGRGGAGDTQYF. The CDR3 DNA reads TGTGCCAGCGGTCGCGGGGGGGCAGGTGATACGCAGTATTTT.

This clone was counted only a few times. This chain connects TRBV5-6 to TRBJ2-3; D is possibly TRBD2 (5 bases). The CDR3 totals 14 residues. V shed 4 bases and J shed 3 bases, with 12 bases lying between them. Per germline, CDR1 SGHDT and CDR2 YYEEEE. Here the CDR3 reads CASSVPRETDTQYF. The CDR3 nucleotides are TGTGCCAGCAGCGTGCCGAGGGAAACAGATACGCAGTATTTT.

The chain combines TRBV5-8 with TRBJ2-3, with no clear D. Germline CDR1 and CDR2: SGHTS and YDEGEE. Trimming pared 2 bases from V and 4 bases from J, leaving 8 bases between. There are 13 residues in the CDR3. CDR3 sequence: CASSLPIPDTQYF. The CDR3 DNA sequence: TGTGCCAGCAGCTTACCTATTCCAGATACGCAGTATTTT.

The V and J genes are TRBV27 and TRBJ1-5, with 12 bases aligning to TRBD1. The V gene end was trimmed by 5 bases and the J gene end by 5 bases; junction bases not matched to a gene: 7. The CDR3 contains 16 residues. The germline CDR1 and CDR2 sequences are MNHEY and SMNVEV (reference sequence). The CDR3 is CASSPWDRGRHQPQHF. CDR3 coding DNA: TGTGCCAGCAGTCCCTGGGACAGGGGGCGTCATCAGCCCCAGCATTTT.

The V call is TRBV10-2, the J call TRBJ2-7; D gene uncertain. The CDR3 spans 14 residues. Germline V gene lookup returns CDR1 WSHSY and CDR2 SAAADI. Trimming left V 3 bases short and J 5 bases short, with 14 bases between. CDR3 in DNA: TGCGCCAGCAGTGACCGAGTCCCACCCAACGAGCAGTACTTC. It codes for CASSDRVPPNEQYF.

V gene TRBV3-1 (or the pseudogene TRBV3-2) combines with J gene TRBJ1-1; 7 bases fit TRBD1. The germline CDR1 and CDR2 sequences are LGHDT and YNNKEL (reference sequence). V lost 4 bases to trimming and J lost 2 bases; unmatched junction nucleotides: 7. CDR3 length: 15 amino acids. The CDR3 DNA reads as TGTGCCAGCAGCCTCGCTACAGGGGTCAACACTGAAGCTTTCTTT. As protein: CASSLATGVNTEAFF.

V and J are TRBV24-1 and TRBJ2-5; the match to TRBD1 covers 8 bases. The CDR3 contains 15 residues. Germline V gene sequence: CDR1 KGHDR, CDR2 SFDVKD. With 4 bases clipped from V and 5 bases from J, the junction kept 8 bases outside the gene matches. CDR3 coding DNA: TGTGCCACCAGTGACCCGGGCAGGGGGCATGAGACCCAGTACTTC. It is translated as CATSDPGRGHETQYF.

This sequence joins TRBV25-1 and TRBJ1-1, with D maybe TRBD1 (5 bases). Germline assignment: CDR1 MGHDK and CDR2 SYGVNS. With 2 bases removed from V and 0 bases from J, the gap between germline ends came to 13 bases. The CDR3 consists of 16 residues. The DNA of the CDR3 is TGTGCCAGCAGTGAAGAAGGGGCAGGGCTGAACACTGAAGCTTTCTTT. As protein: CASSEEGAGLNTEAFF.

The CDR3 DNA sequence: TGTGCCAGCCGAGGCCGGGGGAACACCGGGGAGCTGTTTTTT. This gives the protein CASRGRGNTGELFF. The V call is TRBV19, the J call TRBJ2-2; D is perhaps TRBD2 (5 bases). Germline CDR1 is LNHDA and CDR2 is SQIVND (reference sequence). Trimming shortened V by 9 bases and J by 1 base, and 12 bases separated the two germline ends. CDR3 length: 14 amino acids.